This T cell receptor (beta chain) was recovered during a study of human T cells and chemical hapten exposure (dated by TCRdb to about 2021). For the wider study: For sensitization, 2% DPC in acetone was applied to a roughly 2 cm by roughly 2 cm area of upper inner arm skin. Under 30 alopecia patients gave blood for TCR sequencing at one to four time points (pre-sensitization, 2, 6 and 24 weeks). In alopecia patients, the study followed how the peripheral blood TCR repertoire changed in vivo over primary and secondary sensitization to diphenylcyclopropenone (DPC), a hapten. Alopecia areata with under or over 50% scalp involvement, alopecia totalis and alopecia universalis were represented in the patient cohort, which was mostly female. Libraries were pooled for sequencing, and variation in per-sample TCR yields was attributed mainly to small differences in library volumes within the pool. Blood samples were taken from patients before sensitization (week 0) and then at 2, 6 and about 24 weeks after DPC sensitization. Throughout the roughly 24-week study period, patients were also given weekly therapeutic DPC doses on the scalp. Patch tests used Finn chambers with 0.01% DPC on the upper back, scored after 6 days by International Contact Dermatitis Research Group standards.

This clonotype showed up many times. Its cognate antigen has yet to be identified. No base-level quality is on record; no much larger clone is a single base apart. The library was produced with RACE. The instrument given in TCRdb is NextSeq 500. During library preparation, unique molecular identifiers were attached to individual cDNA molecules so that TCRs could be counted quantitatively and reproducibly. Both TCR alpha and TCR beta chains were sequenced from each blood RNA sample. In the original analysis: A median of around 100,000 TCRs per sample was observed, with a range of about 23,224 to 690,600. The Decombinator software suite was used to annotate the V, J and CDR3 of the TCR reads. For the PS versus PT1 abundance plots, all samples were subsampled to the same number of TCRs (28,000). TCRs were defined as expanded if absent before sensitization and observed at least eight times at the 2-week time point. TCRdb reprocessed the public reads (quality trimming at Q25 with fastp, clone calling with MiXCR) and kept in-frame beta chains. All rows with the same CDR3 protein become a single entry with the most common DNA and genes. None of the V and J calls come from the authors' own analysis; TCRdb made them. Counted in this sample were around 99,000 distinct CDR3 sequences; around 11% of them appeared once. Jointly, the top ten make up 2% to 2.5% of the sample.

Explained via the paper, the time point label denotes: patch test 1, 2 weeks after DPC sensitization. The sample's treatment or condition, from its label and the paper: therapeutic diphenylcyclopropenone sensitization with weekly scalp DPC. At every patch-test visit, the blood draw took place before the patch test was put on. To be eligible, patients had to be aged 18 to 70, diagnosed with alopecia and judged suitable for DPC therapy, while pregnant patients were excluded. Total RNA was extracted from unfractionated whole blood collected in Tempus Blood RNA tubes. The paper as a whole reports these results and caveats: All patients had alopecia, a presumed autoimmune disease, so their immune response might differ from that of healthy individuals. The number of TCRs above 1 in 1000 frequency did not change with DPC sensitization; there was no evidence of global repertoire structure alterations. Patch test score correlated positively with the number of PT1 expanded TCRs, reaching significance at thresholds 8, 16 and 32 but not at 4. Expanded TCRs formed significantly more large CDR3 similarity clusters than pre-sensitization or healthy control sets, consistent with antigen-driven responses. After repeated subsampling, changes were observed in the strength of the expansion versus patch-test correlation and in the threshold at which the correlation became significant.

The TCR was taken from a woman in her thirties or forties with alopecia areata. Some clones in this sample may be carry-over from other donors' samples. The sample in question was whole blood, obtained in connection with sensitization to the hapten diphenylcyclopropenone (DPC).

The encoded CDR3 is CASRLQDMNTEAFF. The nucleotide sequence is TGTGCCAGCAGACTCCAGGATATGAACACTGAAGCTTTCTTT. The chain links TRBV28 with TRBJ1-1; the D gene is unclear. In the germline V gene, CDR1 corresponds to MDHEN and CDR2 to SYDVKM. Spanning cysteine to phenylalanine, the CDR3 consists of 14 amino acids. Only the CDR3 DNA stays, 42 bases, in frame from base 1. V gives up 6 bases and J gives up 0 bases, and the segment between their germline ends measures 11 bases.